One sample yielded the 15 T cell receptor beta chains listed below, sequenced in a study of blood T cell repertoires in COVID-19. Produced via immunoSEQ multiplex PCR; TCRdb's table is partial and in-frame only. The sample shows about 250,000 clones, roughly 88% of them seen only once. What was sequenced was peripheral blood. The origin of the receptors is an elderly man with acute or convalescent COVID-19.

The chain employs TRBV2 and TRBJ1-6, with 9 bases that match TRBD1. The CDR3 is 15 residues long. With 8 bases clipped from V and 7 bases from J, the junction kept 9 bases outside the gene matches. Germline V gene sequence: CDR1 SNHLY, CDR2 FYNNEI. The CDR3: CASAGTGFVNSPLHF. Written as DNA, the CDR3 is TGTGCCAGCGCCGGGACAGGGTTCGTAAATTCACCCCTCCACTTT.

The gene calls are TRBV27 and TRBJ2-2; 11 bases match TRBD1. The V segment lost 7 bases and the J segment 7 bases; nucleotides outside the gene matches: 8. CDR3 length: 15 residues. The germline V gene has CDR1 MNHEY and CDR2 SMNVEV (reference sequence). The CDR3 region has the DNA TGTGCCAGCACCTACCGGGACAGGGGGGTCGGGGAGCTGTTTTTT. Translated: CASTYRDRGVGELFF.

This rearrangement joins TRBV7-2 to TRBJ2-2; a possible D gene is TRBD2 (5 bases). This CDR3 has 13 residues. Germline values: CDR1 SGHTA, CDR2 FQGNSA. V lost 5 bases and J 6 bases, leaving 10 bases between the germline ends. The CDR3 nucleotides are TGTGCCAGCAGCACCACTAGTCCCGGGGAGCTGTTTTTT. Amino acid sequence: CASSTTSPGELFF.

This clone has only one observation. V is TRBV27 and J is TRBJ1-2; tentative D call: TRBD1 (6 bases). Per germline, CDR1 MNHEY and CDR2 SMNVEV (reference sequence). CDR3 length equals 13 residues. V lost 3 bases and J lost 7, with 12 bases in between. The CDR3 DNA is TGTGCCAGCAGTTTCAGGGGCGGGTTTGGCTACACCTTC. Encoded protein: CASSFRGGFGYTF.

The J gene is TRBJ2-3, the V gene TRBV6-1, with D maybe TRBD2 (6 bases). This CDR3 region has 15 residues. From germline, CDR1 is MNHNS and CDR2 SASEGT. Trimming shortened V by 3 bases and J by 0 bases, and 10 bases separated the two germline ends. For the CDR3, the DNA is TGTGCCAGCAGTGAGACGGGGGATAGCACAGATACGCAGTATTTT. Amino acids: CASSETGDSTDTQYF.

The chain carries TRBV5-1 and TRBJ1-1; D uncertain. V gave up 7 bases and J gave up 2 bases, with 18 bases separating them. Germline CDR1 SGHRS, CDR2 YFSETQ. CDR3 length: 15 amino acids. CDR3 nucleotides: TGCGCCAGCCGTAATCCAAGGACGGGAAACACTGAAGCTTTCTTT. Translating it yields CASRNPRTGNTEAFF.

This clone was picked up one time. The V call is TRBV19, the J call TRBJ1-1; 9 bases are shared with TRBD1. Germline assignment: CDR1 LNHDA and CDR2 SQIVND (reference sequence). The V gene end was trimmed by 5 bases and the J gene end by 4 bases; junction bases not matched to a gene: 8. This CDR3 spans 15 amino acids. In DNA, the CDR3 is TGTGCCAGTAGTCCCCTACAGGGGGCAGGCACTGAAGCTTTCTTT. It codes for CASSPLQGAGTEAFF.

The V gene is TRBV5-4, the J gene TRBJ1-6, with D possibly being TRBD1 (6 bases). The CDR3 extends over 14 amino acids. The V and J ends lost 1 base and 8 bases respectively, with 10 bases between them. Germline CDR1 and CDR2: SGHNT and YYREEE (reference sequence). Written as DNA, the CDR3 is TGTGCCAGCAGCTTGTCGGCAGGGGATTCACCCCTCCACTTT. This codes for CASSLSAGDSPLHF.

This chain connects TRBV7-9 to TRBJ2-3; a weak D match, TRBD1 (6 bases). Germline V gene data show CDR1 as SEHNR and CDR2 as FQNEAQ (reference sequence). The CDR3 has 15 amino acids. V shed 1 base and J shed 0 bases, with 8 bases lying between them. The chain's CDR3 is CASSLGQASTDTQYF. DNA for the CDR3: TGTGCCAGCAGCTTAGGACAGGCTAGCACAGATACGCAGTATTTT.

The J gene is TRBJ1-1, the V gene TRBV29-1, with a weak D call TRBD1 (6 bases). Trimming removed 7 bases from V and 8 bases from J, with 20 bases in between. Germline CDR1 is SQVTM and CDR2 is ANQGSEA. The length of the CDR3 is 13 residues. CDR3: CSAEPGVALEAFF. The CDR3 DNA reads TGCAGCGCAGAACCAGGGGTTGCTTTAGAAGCTTTCTTT.

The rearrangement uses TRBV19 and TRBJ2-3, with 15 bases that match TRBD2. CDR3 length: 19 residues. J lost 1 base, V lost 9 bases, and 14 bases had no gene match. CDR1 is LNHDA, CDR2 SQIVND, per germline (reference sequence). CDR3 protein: CASATWGLAGGEGTDTQYF. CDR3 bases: TGTGCCAGCGCTACCTGGGGACTAGCGGGAGGAGAGGGCACAGATACGCAGTATTTT.

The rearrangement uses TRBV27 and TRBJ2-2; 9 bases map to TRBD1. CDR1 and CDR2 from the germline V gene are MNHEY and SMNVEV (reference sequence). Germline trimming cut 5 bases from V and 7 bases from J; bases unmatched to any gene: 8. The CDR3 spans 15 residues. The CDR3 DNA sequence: TGTGCCAGCAGTCCAATGGGGACAGGGTTCGGGGAGCTGTTTTTT. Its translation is CASSPMGTGFGELFF.

In DNA, the CDR3 is TGTGCCAGCAGCTTCGGGACAGCCTTCTCTGGAAACACCATATATTTT. Translation: CASSFGTAFSGNTIYF. J is TRBJ1-3 and V is TRBV5-4; 7 bases match TRBD1. With V trimmed by 2 bases and J by 0 bases, 5 bases remained unmatched. Germline CDR1 is SGHNT and CDR2 is YYREEE (reference sequence). The CDR3 totals 16 residues.

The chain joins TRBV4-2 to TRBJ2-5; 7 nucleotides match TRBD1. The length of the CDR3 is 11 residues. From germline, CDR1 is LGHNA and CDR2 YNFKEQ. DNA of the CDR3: TGTAGGCAGGGGGTACAAGAGACCCAGTACTTC. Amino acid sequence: CRQGVQETQYF.

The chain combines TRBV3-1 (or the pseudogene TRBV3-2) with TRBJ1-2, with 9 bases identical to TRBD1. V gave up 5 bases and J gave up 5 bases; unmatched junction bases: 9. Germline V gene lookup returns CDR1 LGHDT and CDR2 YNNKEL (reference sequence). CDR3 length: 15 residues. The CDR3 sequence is CASSSQGTGLYGYTF. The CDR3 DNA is TGTGCCAGCAGCTCCCAAGGGACAGGGCTTTATGGCTACACCTTC.